Each of the 15 T cell receptor beta chains below was sequenced from the same sample in a study of graft-versus-host responses after intestinal transplantation. The method was immunoSEQ multiplex PCR; TCRdb's version includes in-frame clones alone and lacks a portion of them. In the table there are tens of thousands of clones, 70% to 90% of which are singletons. The sequencing here drew on PBMCs, taken 26 days after transplant. The receptor set was obtained from a human patient who received an intestinal transplant, so some T cells may come from the graft donor.

On this clone: The same CDR3 is also encoded by other DNA sequences in this sample. The chain is built from TRBV19 and TRBJ1-5; D may be TRBD1 (5 bases). The CDR3 spans 14 residues. With 3 bases removed from V and 0 bases from J, the gap between germline ends came to 6 bases. Germline loops: CDR1 LNHDA, CDR2 SQIVND (reference sequence). CDR3 amino acids: CASSIRDSNQPQHF. The CDR3, as DNA: TGTGCCAGTAGTATCAGGGATAGCAATCAGCCCCAGCATTTT.

The J gene is TRBJ2-1, the V gene TRBV30, with TRBD2 matching 7 bases. The J segment lost 5 bases and the V segment lost 2 bases, leaving 3 bases of the junction unmatched. CDR3 length: 13 residues. Germline CDR1 and CDR2: GTSNPN and SVGIG (reference sequence). CDR3: CAWSSGVHNEQFF. The CDR3 bases are TGTGCCTGGAGTAGCGGGGTTCACAATGAGCAGTTCTTC.

V is TRBV30 and J is TRBJ2-7; 7 nucleotides align to TRBD1. V dropped 0 bases and J dropped 5; count of bases not matched to a gene: 1. The length of the CDR3 is 12 residues. Looked up from germline, CDR1 is GTSNPN and CDR2 is SVGIG (reference sequence). CDR3 amino acids: CAWSVDRDEQYF. The CDR3 coding sequence is TGTGCCTGGAGTGTCGACAGGGACGAGCAGTACTTC.

CDR3 sequence: CASSLPSGMNTEAFF. CDR3 nucleotide sequence: TGTGCCAGCAGCTTACCGTCAGGGATGAACACTGAAGCTTTCTTT. The chain uses TRBV7-9 and TRBJ1-1, with a weak D call TRBD1 (5 bases). This CDR3 comprises 15 residues. V lost 2 bases and J lost 0, with 10 bases in between. Germline loops: CDR1 SEHNR, CDR2 FQNEAQ (reference sequence).

The CDR3 region is CASSPNGQDWGHGYTF. The CDR3 DNA reads TGTGCCAGCAGCCCAAACGGACAGGATTGGGGTCATGGCTACACCTTC. The V gene is TRBV5-6, the J gene TRBJ1-2; the match to TRBD1 covers 7 bases. CDR1 and CDR2 from the germline V gene are SGHDT and YYEEEE. The V and J ends lost 4 bases and 6 bases, in that order; junction bases with no gene match: 15. The CDR3 has 16 amino acids.

The chain carries TRBV4-3 and TRBJ1-2; D ambiguous. Looked up from germline, CDR1 is LGHNA and CDR2 is YSLEER. This CDR3 has 15 amino acids. V lost 1 base and J lost 2, with 11 bases in between. The DNA for the CDR3 is TGCGCCAGCAGCCAAGTACGGCAGGCGAACTATGGCTACACCTTC. It specifies CASSQVRQANYGYTF.

The J gene is TRBJ1-1, the V gene TRBV28; D possibly corresponds to TRBD1 (6 bases). Per the germline V gene, CDR1 is MDHEN and CDR2 is SYDVKM. The CDR3 loop spans 13 amino acids. V lost 4 bases and J 7 bases, leaving 13 bases between the germline ends. CDR3 bases: TGTGCCAGCAGTTGGGACATGACAAATGAAGCTTTCTTT. Its translation is CASSWDMTNEAFF.

This chain links TRBV15 with TRBJ1-6; a weak D match, TRBD1 (6 bases). V shed 4 bases and J shed 9 bases, with 16 bases lying between them. The CDR3 is made up of 15 amino acids. CDR1 and CDR2 (germline): LNHNV, YYDKDF (reference sequence). The DNA for the CDR3 is TGTGCCACCAGCACAAAAACAGGGAATCTTTCACCCCTCCACTTT. This translates into CATSTKTGNLSPLHF.

This chain links TRBV9 with TRBJ2-1; TRBD2 agrees at 12 bases. V shed 0 bases and J 8 bases; nucleotides not matched to a gene: 3. This CDR3 has 15 amino acids. From germline, CDR1 is SGDLS and CDR2 YYNGEE. CDR3 nucleotide sequence: TGTGCCAGCAGCGTAGCACTAGCGGGGGGTCATGAGCAGTTCTTC. It is translated as CASSVALAGGHEQFF.

V and J are TRBV6-1 and TRBJ2-5; 9 nucleotides align to TRBD2. CDR1 is MNHNS, CDR2 SASEGT, per germline. This CDR3 contains 17 residues. J lost 4 bases, V lost 3 bases, and 12 bases had no gene match. The CDR3 bases are TGTGCCAGCAGTGAGGCTTGGGTGGGACTAGCTGCAGAGACCCAGTACTTC. Protein product: CASSEAWVGLAAETQYF.

This clone was counted a few times. The chain combines TRBV7-9 with TRBJ2-7, with 9 positions matching TRBD1. The junction had 6 bases not matched to a gene; V was cut back by 1 base and J by 5 bases. Germline V lookup: CDR1 SEHNR, CDR2 FQNEAQ (reference sequence). This CDR3 comprises 15 residues. CDR3 DNA: TGTGCCAGCAGCTTAGGGACAGGGGAGGTGAACGAGCAGTACTTC. Its translation is CASSLGTGEVNEQYF.

The chain uses TRBV19 and TRBJ2-4; TRBD2 agrees at 13 bases. V was pared by 0 bases and J by 7 bases, with 9 bases of the junction left unmatched. CDR3 length: 18 residues. Germline values: CDR1 LNHDA, CDR2 SQIVND (reference sequence). The CDR3 sequence: CASSIDPTSGGAGNIQYF. CDR3 sequence (DNA): TGTGCCAGTAGTATAGACCCAACTAGCGGGGGGGCTGGGAACATTCAGTACTTC. The entire variable domain, with the rest obtained from reference TRBV19 and TRBJ2-4, is as follows: DGGITQSPKYLFRKEGQNVTLSCEQNLNHDAMYWYRQDPGQGLRLIYYSQIVNDFQKGDIAEGYSVSREKKESFPLTVTSAQKNPTAFYLCASSIDPTSGGAGNIQYFGAGTRLSVL.

This chain connects TRBV29-1 to TRBJ1-2; 7 bases are a match to TRBD1. Germline V gene sequence: CDR1 SQVTM, CDR2 ANQGSEA. This CDR3 is 13 amino acids long. Trimming took 7 bases from V and 0 from J; bases not matched to a gene: 5. The CDR3 DNA follows: TGCAGCGCCCGGGACAGTACTAACTATGGCTACACCTTC. Its protein is CSARDSTNYGYTF. Looking up the rest from reference TRBV29-1 and TRBJ1-2 gives the full variable domain: SAVISQKPSRDICQRGTSLTIQCQVDSQVTMMFWYRQQPGQSLTLIATANQGSEATYESGFVIDKFPISRPNLTFSTLTVSNMSPEDSSIYLCSARDSTNYGYTFGSGTRLTVV.

The chain carries TRBV29-1 and TRBJ2-1; D is ambiguous. CDR3 length: 13 residues. The V end was cut by 7 bases, the J end by 0 bases, with 10 bases between. Germline values: CDR1 SQVTM, CDR2 ANQGSEA. The CDR3 region has the DNA TGCAGCGGAGTATATAGCTCCTACAATGAGCAGTTCTTC. Translation gives CSGVYSSYNEQFF.

V is TRBV5-1 and J is TRBJ2-3, with a tentative D call TRBD2 (6 bases). CDR1 is SGHRS, CDR2 YFSETQ, per germline. V was trimmed by 2 bases and J by 1 base, leaving 17 bases between them. CDR3 length: 17 amino acids. CDR3 in amino acids: CASSFGLSVRGTDTQYF. CDR3 nucleotides: TGCGCCAGCAGCTTTGGACTATCTGTTCGGGGCACAGATACGCAGTATTTT.